Following are 2 T cell receptor beta chains from one sample sequenced in a study of T cell responses to AZD1222 COVID-19 vaccine (dated by TCRdb to the early 2020s). The time point label here, explained by the study, means: baseline before first vaccination. The library was built by means of the immunoSEQ multiplex PCR assay. This is the immuneACCESS table as TCRdb keeps it, with only in-frame sequences that have V and J called. A part of the clones is gone; compared with another copy, unresolved V genes explain less than half, and the rest is unexplained. Recorded for this sample are fewer than 150,000 clones; 85% to 95% of them occurred a single time. The ten largest account for 4% to 5.5% of the sample. Sample: peripheral blood, taken on day 0 of AZD1222 vaccination. The receptor set was obtained from an adult in good health.

The V gene is TRBV6-5, the J gene TRBJ2-1; tentative D call: TRBD2 (6 bases). Germline-derived CDR1 and CDR2 are MNHEY and SVGAGI. This CDR3 has 13 residues. Trimming took off 8 bases at V and 8 bases at J, with 16 bases between the two ends. CDR3 coding DNA: TGTGCCAGCGTTTTTAGCGGAGCGGATGAGCAGTTCTTC. Its translation is CASVFSGADEQFF.

This sequence joins TRBV5-6 and TRBJ1-2; D is undetermined. The CDR3 consists of 12 residues. V lost 4 bases to trimming and J lost 7 bases, with 11 bases between them. Germline lookup yields CDR1 SGHDT and CDR2 YYEEEE. CDR3 amino acids: CASSPLAGGYTF. DNA of the CDR3: TGTGCCAGCAGCCCCCTGGCCGGTGGCTACACCTTC.